The 10 T cell receptor beta chains listed next were all sequenced from one sample in a study of cytomegalovirus exposure and HLA in healthy donors. The data were produced by immunoSEQ multiplex PCR, yet TCRdb's version contains in-frame clones alone and is incomplete. The sample records 100,000 to 150,000 clones, 85% to 90% being singletons. Sequenced: PBMCs. The receptor source for this set is a woman aged 18-30 years in good health and CMV-seronegative.

The chain carries TRBV6-1 and TRBJ1-4; 7 bases line up with TRBD1. J gave up 10 bases and V 2 bases, and 13 bases lay outside the gene matches. CDR3 size: 16 residues. Germline V gene lookup returns CDR1 MNHNS and CDR2 SASEGT. Written as DNA, the CDR3 is TGTGCCAGCAGTGAACTCCCGACAGGGTTCGGAGGAAAACTGTTTTTT. Amino acids: CASSELPTGFGGKLFF.

The gene calls are TRBV7-3 and TRBJ1-3; TRBD1 aligns across 8 bases. Trimming removed 1 base from V and 4 bases from J; junction bases left unmatched: 3. The CDR3 has 15 amino acids. The germline gives CDR1 SGHTA, CDR2 FQGTGA. DNA of the CDR3: TGTGCCAGCAGCTTAAACCAGGGGGCGGGAAACACCATATATTTT. Protein product: CASSLNQGAGNTIYF.

This chain connects TRBV5-1 to TRBJ2-3; TRBD2 aligns across 9 bases. J gave up 5 bases and V 5 bases, and 6 bases lay outside the gene matches. Germline CDR1 and CDR2: SGHRS and YFSETQ. This CDR3 has 14 amino acids. As DNA, the CDR3 is TGCGCCAGCAGAGCGGGGGGCCCTGAAGATACGCAGTATTTT. It specifies CASRAGGPEDTQYF.

This chain links TRBV19 with TRBJ2-5; tentatively, D is TRBD1 (5 bases). V dropped 5 bases and J dropped 3 bases, with 13 bases sitting between them. Germline V gives CDR1 LNHDA, CDR2 SQIVND (reference sequence). This CDR3 has 14 amino acids. This chain's CDR3 is CASSPSDKKETQYF. The DNA of the CDR3 is TGTGCCAGTAGTCCATCGGACAAAAAAGAGACCCAGTACTTC.

The rearrangement links TRBV14 to TRBJ1-5, with 9 bases fitting TRBD1. The germline CDR1 and CDR2 sequences are SGHDN and FVKESK. CDR3 length equals 15 residues. V trimming: 4 bases; J trimming: 8 bases; junction bases outside the gene matches: 9. The CDR3: CASSPGGTGRKPQHF. The CDR3 DNA reads TGTGCCAGCAGCCCAGGCGGGACAGGGAGAAAGCCCCAGCATTTT.

The chain carries TRBV19 and TRBJ2-6; D is ambiguous. CDR3 size: 16 residues. CDR1 LNHDA and CDR2 SQIVND come from the germline V gene (reference sequence). V was trimmed by 6 bases and J by 0 bases, leaving 12 bases between them. The CDR3 nucleotides are TGTGCCAGTAGCCCCCTTACCAGCTCTGGGGCCAACGTCCTGACTTTC. It yields the protein CASSPLTSSGANVLTF.

The rearrangement uses TRBV5-4 and TRBJ2-2, with D possibly being TRBD2 (6 bases). Trimming shortened V by 4 bases and J by 6 bases, and 22 bases separated the two germline ends. The germline gives CDR1 SGHNT, CDR2 YYREEE (reference sequence). The CDR3 is made up of 17 amino acids. The CDR3, as DNA: TGTGCCAGCAGCCAAAGGGTGGGCCCCCGGGGGTCCGGGGAGCTGTTTTTT. Protein: CASSQRVGPRGSGELFF.

The chain couples TRBV5-1 to TRBJ2-3, with TRBD2 identical over 13 bases. Germline CDR1 and CDR2: SGHRS and YFSETQ. V trimming: 3 bases; J trimming: 4 bases; junction bases outside the gene matches: 5. This CDR3 comprises 16 residues. The CDR3 DNA reads TGCGCCAGCAGCTGGACTAGCGGGGGAGTTGCAGATACGCAGTATTTT. This encodes CASSWTSGGVADTQYF.

The chain uses TRBV6-5 and TRBJ2-7, with TRBD1 matching 7 bases. The germline CDR1 and CDR2 sequences are MNHEY and SVGAGI. This CDR3 spans 13 amino acids. The junction had 10 bases not matched to a gene; V was cut back by 2 bases and J by 12 bases. CDR3 residues: CASSYQQGLGRYF. DNA of the CDR3: TGTGCCAGCAGTTACCAACAGGGGTTAGGGAGGTACTTC.

The rearrangement uses TRBV6-1 and TRBJ1-1; D may be TRBD1 (5 bases). Germline V CDR1 and CDR2: MNHNS, SASEGT. This CDR3 has 13 amino acids. Trimming cost V 4 bases and J 1 base, with 7 bases left between them. CDR3 DNA sequence: TGTGCCAGCAGTGGACAGAGGAACACTGAAGCTTTCTTT. It yields the protein CASSGQRNTEAFF.